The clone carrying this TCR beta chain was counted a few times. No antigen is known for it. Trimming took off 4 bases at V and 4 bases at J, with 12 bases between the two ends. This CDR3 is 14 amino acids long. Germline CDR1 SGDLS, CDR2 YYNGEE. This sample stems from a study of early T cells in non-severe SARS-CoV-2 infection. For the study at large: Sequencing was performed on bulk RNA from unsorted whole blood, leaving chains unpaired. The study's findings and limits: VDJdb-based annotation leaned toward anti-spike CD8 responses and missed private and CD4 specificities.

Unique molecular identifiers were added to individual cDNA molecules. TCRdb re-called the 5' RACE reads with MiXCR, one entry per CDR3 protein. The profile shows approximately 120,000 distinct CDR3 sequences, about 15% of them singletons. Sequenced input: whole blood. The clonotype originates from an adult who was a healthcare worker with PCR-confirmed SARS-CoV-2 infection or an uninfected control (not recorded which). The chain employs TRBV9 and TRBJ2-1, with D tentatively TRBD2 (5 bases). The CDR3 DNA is TGTGCCAGCAGCCCTGGGAGAGCATACAATGAGCAGTTCTTC. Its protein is CASSPGRAYNEQFF.